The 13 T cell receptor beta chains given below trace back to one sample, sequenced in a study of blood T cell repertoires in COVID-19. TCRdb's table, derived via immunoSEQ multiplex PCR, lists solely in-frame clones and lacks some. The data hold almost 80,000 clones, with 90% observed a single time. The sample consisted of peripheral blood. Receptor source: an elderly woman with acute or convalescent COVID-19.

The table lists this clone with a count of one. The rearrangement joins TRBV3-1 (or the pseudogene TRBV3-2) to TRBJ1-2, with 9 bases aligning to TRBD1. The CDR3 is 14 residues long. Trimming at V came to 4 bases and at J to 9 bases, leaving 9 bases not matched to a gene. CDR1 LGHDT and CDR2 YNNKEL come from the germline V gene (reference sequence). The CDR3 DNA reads TGTGCCAGCAGCCCAGTGGGGGACAGGGAAAGCTACACCTTC. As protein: CASSPVGDRESYTF.

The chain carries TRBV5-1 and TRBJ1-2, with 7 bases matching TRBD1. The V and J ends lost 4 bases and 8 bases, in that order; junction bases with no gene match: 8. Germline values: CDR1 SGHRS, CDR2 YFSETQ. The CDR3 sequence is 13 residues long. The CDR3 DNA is TGCGCCAGCAGCAATACCGGGACAGAGGGCTACACCTTC. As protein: CASSNTGTEGYTF.

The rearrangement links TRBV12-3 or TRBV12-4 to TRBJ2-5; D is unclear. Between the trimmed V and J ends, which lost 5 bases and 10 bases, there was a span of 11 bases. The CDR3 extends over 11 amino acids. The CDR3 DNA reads TGTGCCAGCAGTCTCGGTTTCGACCAGTACTTC. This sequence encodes CASSLGFDQYF.

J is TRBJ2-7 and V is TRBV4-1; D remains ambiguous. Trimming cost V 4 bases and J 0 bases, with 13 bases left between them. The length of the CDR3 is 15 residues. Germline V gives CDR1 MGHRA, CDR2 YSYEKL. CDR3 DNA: TGCGCCAGCAGCCCAGGATTTGGCGTCTCCTACGAGCAGTACTTC. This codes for CASSPGFGVSYEQYF.

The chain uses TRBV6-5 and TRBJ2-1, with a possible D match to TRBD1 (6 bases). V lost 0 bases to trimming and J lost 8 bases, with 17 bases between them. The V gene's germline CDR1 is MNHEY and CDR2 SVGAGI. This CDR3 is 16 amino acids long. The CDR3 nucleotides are TGTGCCAGCAGTTACTCGCAGGGGAGTCTAAATTATGAGCAGTTCTTC. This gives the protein CASSYSQGSLNYEQFF.

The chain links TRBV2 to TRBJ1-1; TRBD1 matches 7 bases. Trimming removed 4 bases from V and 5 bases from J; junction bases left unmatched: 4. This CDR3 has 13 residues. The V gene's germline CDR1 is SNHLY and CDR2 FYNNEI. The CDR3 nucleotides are TGTGCCAGCAGTGTTAAGACAGGGACTGAAGCTTTCTTT. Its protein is CASSVKTGTEAFF.

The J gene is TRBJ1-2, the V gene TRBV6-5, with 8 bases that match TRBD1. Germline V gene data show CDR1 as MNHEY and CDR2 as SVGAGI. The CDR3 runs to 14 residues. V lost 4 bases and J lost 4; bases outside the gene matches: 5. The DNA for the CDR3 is TGTGCCAGCAGTTCGTGGACAGGGACCTATGGCTACACCTTC. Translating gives CASSSWTGTYGYTF.

For the CDR3, the DNA is TGTGCCAGCAGCTTAAGGGGGCTCGGTGGAAACACCATATATTTT. Its protein product is CASSLRGLGGNTIYF. The gene calls are TRBV11-2 and TRBJ1-3, with 7 bases lining up with TRBD1. Germline CDR1 and CDR2: SGHAT and FQNNGV. The CDR3 is made up of 15 amino acids. V shed 2 bases, J shed 3 bases, and the junction held 4 bases outside the gene matches.

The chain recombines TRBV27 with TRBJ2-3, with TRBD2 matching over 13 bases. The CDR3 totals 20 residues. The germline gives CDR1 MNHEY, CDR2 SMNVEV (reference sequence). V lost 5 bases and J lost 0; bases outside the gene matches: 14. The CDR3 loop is CASSPQRTSGRHSSTDTQYF. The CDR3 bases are TGTGCCAGCAGTCCTCAACGGACTAGCGGGAGACATTCTAGCACAGATACGCAGTATTTT.

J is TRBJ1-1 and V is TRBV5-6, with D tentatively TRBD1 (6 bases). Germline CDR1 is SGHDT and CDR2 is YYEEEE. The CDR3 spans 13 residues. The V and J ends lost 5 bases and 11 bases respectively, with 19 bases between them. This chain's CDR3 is CASSEGFSRGAFF. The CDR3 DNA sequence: TGTGCCAGCAGTGAAGGGTTCTCGAGGGGGGCTTTCTTT.

The CDR3 sequence is CASSPSGGYYGYTF. Written as DNA, the CDR3 is TGTGCCAGCTCACCCTCAGGGGGCTACTATGGCTACACCTTC. The genes are TRBV18 and TRBJ1-2; the match to TRBD1 covers 8 bases. The CDR3 runs to 14 residues. V lost 3 bases, J lost 3 bases, and 3 bases stayed unmatched. Germline lookup yields CDR1 KGHSH and CDR2 LQKENI.

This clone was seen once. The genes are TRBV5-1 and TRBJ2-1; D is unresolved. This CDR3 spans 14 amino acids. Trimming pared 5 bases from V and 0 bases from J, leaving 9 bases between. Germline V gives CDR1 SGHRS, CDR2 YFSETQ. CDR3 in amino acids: CASSEQLSYNEQFF. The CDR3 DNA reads TGCGCCAGCAGTGAACAGCTCTCCTACAATGAGCAGTTCTTC.

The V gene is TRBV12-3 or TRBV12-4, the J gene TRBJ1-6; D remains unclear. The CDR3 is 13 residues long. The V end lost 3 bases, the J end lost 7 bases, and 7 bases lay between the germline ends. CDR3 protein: CASSFVSNSPLHF. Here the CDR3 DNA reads TGTGCCAGCAGTTTTGTGTCGAATTCACCCCTCCACTTT.